These 30 T cell receptor beta chains were sequenced from one sample in a study of radiotherapy plus CTLA-4 blockade in lung cancer. Data came from immunoSEQ multiplex PCR; TCRdb stores just in-frame clones and leaves some out. Among 55,000 to 80,000 clones, roughly 84% were seen once, and the ten largest hold over 35%. This material consisted of peripheral blood, taken from a patient treated with radiotherapy plus ipilimumab. Every receptor here comes from a human donor with non-small cell lung cancer that progressed on radiotherapy plus ipilimumab.

This clone was observed a single time. V gene TRBV18 combines with J gene TRBJ1-2, with D maybe TRBD1 (6 bases). This CDR3 has 15 residues. The V gene's germline CDR1 is KGHSH and CDR2 LQKENI. The V and J ends lost 4 bases and 1 base respectively, with 13 bases between them. As DNA, the CDR3 is TGTGCCAGCTCACGACGACAGGAATATAACTATGGCTACACCTTC. Its translation: CASSRRQEYNYGYTF. Supplemented by reference TRBV18 and TRBJ1-2, the full variable domain reads NAGVMQNPRHLVRRRGQEARLRCSPMKGHSHVYWYRQLPEEGLKFMVYLQKENIIDESGMPKERFSAEFPKEGPSILRIQQVVRGDSAAYFCASSRRQEYNYGYTFGSGTRLTVV.

The chain combines TRBV25-1 with TRBJ2-5; D tentatively reads TRBD1 or TRBD2 (7 bases each). Germline-derived CDR1 and CDR2 are MGHDK and SYGVNS. CDR3 length: 14 amino acids. The ends were cut back, 4 bases at V and 3 bases at J, with 12 bases in the middle. In nucleotides, the CDR3 is TGTGCCAGCAGTGTCAGGGGGGGGGAAGAGACCCAGTACTTC. Encoded protein: CASSVRGGEETQYF. Complete variable domain (other parts from reference TRBV25-1 and TRBJ2-5): EADIYQTPRYLVIGTGKKITLECSQTMGHDKMYWYQQDPGMELHLIHYSYGVNSTEKGDLSSESTVSRIRTEHFPLTLESARPSHTSQYLCASSVRGGEETQYFGPGTRLLVL.

The V gene is TRBV2, the J gene TRBJ2-1; TRBD2 aligns across 12 bases. Per the germline V gene, CDR1 is SNHLY and CDR2 is FYNNEI. The CDR3 spans 16 residues. V lost 0 bases to trimming and J lost 4 bases; unmatched junction nucleotides: 1. CDR3 nucleotide sequence: TGTGCCAGCAGTGAAGCGGGACTAGCGGGTTACAATGAGCAGTTCTTC. Translating it yields CASSEAGLAGYNEQFF.

The rearrangement uses TRBV4-1 and TRBJ1-4; no definite D call. Per the germline V gene, CDR1 is MGHRA and CDR2 is YSYEKL. The CDR3 has 17 residues. V was clipped by 4 bases and J by 0 bases, with 15 bases between them. CDR3 region: CASSLTVGLPTNEKLFF. DNA of the CDR3: TGCGCCAGCAGCCTAACCGTCGGACTTCCAACTAATGAAAAACTGTTTTTT.

This clone came up once. The chain uses TRBV5-6 and TRBJ1-1; a weak D match, TRBD1 (5 bases). CDR3 length equals 13 residues. CDR1 SGHDT and CDR2 YYEEEE come from the germline V gene. With 3 bases removed from V and 8 bases from J, the gap between germline ends came to 14 bases. Here the CDR3 reads CASSYPWGKEAFF. As DNA, the CDR3 is TGTGCCAGCAGCTACCCTTGGGGGAAGGAAGCTTTCTTT.

The genes are TRBV29-1 and TRBJ1-2; the D gene is possibly TRBD1 (5 bases). The germline V gene has CDR1 SQVTM and CDR2 ANQGSEA. Trimming pared 8 bases from V and 4 bases from J, leaving 14 bases between. This CDR3 is 12 amino acids long. The CDR3 loop reads CSTQGDVYGYTF. CDR3 coding DNA: TGCAGCACTCAGGGAGACGTCTATGGCTACACCTTC.

The chain uses TRBV5-1 and TRBJ1-2, with 8 bases matching TRBD1. The CDR3 extends over 14 amino acids. Trimming took 1 base from V and 8 from J; bases not matched to a gene: 7. Per germline, CDR1 SGHRS and CDR2 YFSETQ. The CDR3 region is CASSLRQGAGGYTF. CDR3 coding DNA: TGCGCCAGCAGCTTGAGGCAGGGGGCGGGCGGCTACACCTTC. The full variable domain, with the rest looked up from reference TRBV5-1 and TRBJ1-2, is KAGVTQTPRYLIKTRGQQVTLSCSPISGHRSVSWYQQTPGQGLQFLFEYFSETQRNKGNFPGRFSGRQFSNSRSEMNVSTLELGDSALYLCASSLRQGAGGYTFGSGTRLTVV.

This chain joins TRBV5-4 and TRBJ1-1; TRBD1 might be the D (5 bases). V lost 0 bases, J lost 0 bases, and 6 bases lay in between. The CDR3 has 14 amino acids. From germline, CDR1 is SGHNT and CDR2 YYREEE (reference sequence). In DNA, the CDR3 is TGTGCCAGCAGCTTGGGACAGATGAACACTGAAGCTTTCTTT. This sequence encodes CASSLGQMNTEAFF.

J is TRBJ2-7 and V is TRBV5-1; 12 bases align to TRBD2. V was clipped by 1 base and J by 4 bases; unmatched bases: 9. CDR3 length equals 17 residues. Germline CDR1 SGHRS, CDR2 YFSETQ. CDR3: CASSLTLAGGLGYEQYF. CDR3 in DNA: TGCGCCAGCAGCTTGACGCTAGCGGGAGGGTTAGGTTACGAGCAGTACTTC. Full variable domain (missing parts from reference TRBV5-1 and TRBJ2-7): KAGVTQTPRYLIKTRGQQVTLSCSPISGHRSVSWYQQTPGQGLQFLFEYFSETQRNKGNFPGRFSGRQFSNSRSEMNVSTLELGDSALYLCASSLTLAGGLGYEQYFGPGTRLTVT.

The chain combines TRBV7-2 with TRBJ2-2; no reliable D call. CDR3 length: 14 residues. V shed 5 bases and J shed 2 bases, with 9 bases lying between them. Germline V gene lookup returns CDR1 SGHTA and CDR2 FQGNSA. CDR3: CASSHDHNTGELFF. The CDR3 DNA is TGTGCCAGCAGCCATGACCACAACACCGGGGAGCTGTTTTTT. Variable domain in full (rest from reference TRBV7-2 and TRBJ2-2): GAGVSQSPSNKVTEKGKDVELRCDPISGHTALYWYRQSLGQGLEFLIYFQGNSAPDKSGLPSDRFSAERTGGSVSTLTIQRTQQEDSAVYLCASSHDHNTGELFFGEGSRLTVL.

V gene TRBV28 combines with J gene TRBJ1-1; D is possibly TRBD1 (5 bases). Germline V gene data show CDR1 as MDHEN and CDR2 as SYDVKM. Trimming pared 5 bases from V and 0 bases from J, leaving 16 bases between. The CDR3 is 16 amino acids. CDR3 bases: TGTGCCAGCAGTCCCGGCGGGACGGGGTTGAACACTGAAGCTTTCTTT. This gives the protein CASSPGGTGLNTEAFF.

This clone was counted a single time. One end of the junction is discordant with germline, which a read error may explain. This chain joins TRBV7-2 and TRBJ2-1, with TRBD2 matching 11 bases. The germline gives CDR1 SGHTA, CDR2 FQGNSA. The CDR3 is 15 residues long. CDR3 in amino acids: CASSIAGGQGNEQFF. In DNA, the CDR3 is TGTGCCAGCAGCATAGCGGGAGGGCAGGGTAATGAGCAGTTCTTC.

This CDR3 reads CATSRDLAGMGNEQFF. The CDR3 DNA follows: TGTGCCACCAGCAGAGATCTAGCGGGAATGGGCAATGAGCAGTTCTTC. The chain has TRBV15 and TRBJ2-1; 9 bases agree with TRBD2. The CDR3 totals 16 residues. Trimming removed 0 bases from V and 6 bases from J; junction bases left unmatched: 6. Germline V CDR1 and CDR2: LNHNV, YYDKDF (reference sequence).

This chain joins TRBV6-4 and TRBJ2-3; tentatively, D is TRBD2 (5 bases). Germline V lookup: CDR1 MRHNA, CDR2 SNTAGT. V was cut by 11 bases and J by 2 bases, with 14 bases left in between. CDR3 length: 13 residues. The CDR3 region has the DNA TGTGCCTCCGGTGAGGGTCACACAGATACGCAGTATTTT. This codes for CASGEGHTDTQYF.

This rearrangement joins TRBV5-1 to TRBJ2-1; 7 nucleotides match TRBD2. CDR1 SGHRS and CDR2 YFSETQ come from the germline V gene. The CDR3 extends over 15 amino acids. V lost 1 base to trimming and J lost 5 bases; unmatched junction nucleotides: 6. The CDR3: CASSLSPSGNNEQFF. The CDR3 region has the DNA TGCGCCAGCAGCTTGTCTCCTAGCGGCAACAATGAGCAGTTCTTC.

This rearrangement joins TRBV2 to TRBJ1-5; 10 nucleotides line up with TRBD1. The CDR3 runs to 16 residues. Germline CDR1 reads SNHLY; CDR2 reads FYNNEI. V dropped 8 bases and J dropped 7; count of bases not matched to a gene: 14. CDR3 in DNA: TGTGCCAGCGACCGGGACAGGGGAACAGGCCGACAGCCCCAGCATTTT. It is translated as CASDRDRGTGRQPQHF.

The table lists this clone with a count of one. The V gene is TRBV5-6, the J gene TRBJ1-6; D gene uncertain. CDR3 length equals 14 residues. The V gene's germline CDR1 is SGHDT and CDR2 YYEEEE. Trimming removed 0 bases from V and 11 bases from J, with 12 bases in between. The CDR3 DNA sequence: TGTGCCAGCAGCTTGGCCGGCAGCAGTCCACCCCTCCACTTT. The encoded protein is CASSLAGSSPPLHF.

DNA for the CDR3: TGCAGCGGCATAAACACCGGGGAGCTGTTTTTT. Translated: CSGINTGELFF. The chain recombines TRBV29-1 with TRBJ2-2; no clear D. Germline V gives CDR1 SQVTM, CDR2 ANQGSEA. Trimming shortened V by 7 bases and J by 2 bases, and 5 bases separated the two germline ends. The length of the CDR3 is 11 residues.

This chain uses TRBV28 with TRBJ2-5; 9 positions agree with TRBD2. The CDR3 is 13 residues long. J gave up 7 bases and V 5 bases, and 5 bases lay outside the gene matches. CDR1 and CDR2 from the germline V gene are MDHEN and SYDVKM. CDR3 bases: TGTGCCAGCAGTCTTAGCGGGAGCTGGACCCAGTACTTC. Protein: CASSLSGSWTQYF.

The CDR3 DNA follows: TGTGCCAGCAGCTTAGATTCAATCACAGATACGCAGTATTTT. Protein: CASSLDSITDTQYF. This chain joins TRBV11-3 and TRBJ2-3, with D hard to call. Germline V lookup: CDR1 SGHNT, CDR2 YENEEA. This CDR3 is built from 14 residues. The V and J ends lost 0 bases and 2 bases respectively, with 6 bases between them.

The V call is TRBV28, the J call TRBJ2-7, with D perhaps matching TRBD1 (6 bases). CDR1 is MDHEN and CDR2 is SYDVKM in the germline V gene. V lost 6 bases and J 10 bases, leaving 22 bases between the germline ends. CDR3 length: 14 amino acids. The CDR3 nucleotides are TGTGCCAGCAGCCGGGCCCTGGACAGAGAACGACAGTACGTC. It codes for CASSRALDRERQYV.

This chain joins TRBV6-5 and TRBJ2-7; 7 bases align to TRBD2. Germline-derived CDR1 and CDR2 are MNHEY and SVGAGI. The CDR3 totals 13 residues. Trimming removed 5 bases from V and 3 bases from J; junction bases left unmatched: 4. As DNA, the CDR3 is TGTGCCAGCAGTAACGGACTAGTCTACGAGCAGTACTTC. It is translated as CASSNGLVYEQYF.

The chain carries TRBV5-1 and TRBJ2-1; D possibly corresponds to TRBD2 (6 bases). This CDR3 comprises 14 residues. The V end was cut by 0 bases, the J end by 7 bases, with 11 bases between. CDR1 SGHRS and CDR2 YFSETQ come from the germline V gene. CDR3: CASSLEGGRNEQFF. The CDR3 DNA reads as TGCGCCAGCAGCTTGGAAGGAGGGAGGAATGAGCAGTTCTTC.

The chain carries TRBV2 and TRBJ1-5; no clear D. Deletions cut 7 bases from V and 2 bases from J, with 15 bases between. The germline CDR1 and CDR2 sequences are SNHLY and FYNNEI. CDR3 length: 15 residues. The CDR3 region has the DNA TGTGCCAGCAAGTGGAAGAAAGACGGCAATCAGCCCCAGCATTTT. Its translation: CASKWKKDGNQPQHF.

The gene calls are TRBV25-1 and TRBJ2-7; D unclear. The length of the CDR3 is 13 residues. The germline CDR1 and CDR2 sequences are MGHDK and SYGVNS. The V end was cut by 3 bases, the J end by 2 bases, with 8 bases between. CDR3 loop: CASSDYSTYEQYF. The CDR3 bases are TGTGCCAGCAGTGATTACAGTACCTACGAGCAGTACTTC.

This rearrangement joins TRBV30 to TRBJ2-5, with 9 bases aligning to TRBD2. V lost 1 base and J lost 5; bases outside the gene matches: 8. CDR1 GTSNPN and CDR2 SVGIG come from the germline V gene (reference sequence). This CDR3 has 15 residues. The CDR3, as DNA: TGTGCCTGGAGTGGGCCTAGCGGGGTATCGGAGACCCAGTACTTC. Translating gives CAWSGPSGVSETQYF.

This chain links TRBV5-6 with TRBJ2-2; D is unresolved. The CDR3 consists of 12 residues. Deletions cut 0 bases from V and 8 bases from J, with 5 bases between. The V gene's germline CDR1 is SGHDT and CDR2 YYEEEE. The CDR3 sequence: CASSLALGELFF. The CDR3 DNA reads TGTGCCAGCAGCTTGGCCTTAGGGGAGCTGTTTTTT.

V and J are TRBV6-4 and TRBJ1-1, with D possibly TRBD1 on 5 matching bases. The CDR3 covers 14 residues. With 0 bases removed from V and 11 bases from J, the gap between germline ends came to 16 bases. Germline CDR1 MRHNA, CDR2 SNTAGT. The CDR3 spells CASSDSSIRVEAFF. In DNA, the CDR3 is TGTGCCAGCAGTGACTCCTCGATCAGGGTAGAGGCTTTCTTT.

CDR3: CASSWTSGRADTQYF. CDR3 bases: TGTGCCAGCAGCTGGACTAGCGGGAGGGCGGATACGCAGTATTTT. The chain combines TRBV7-6 with TRBJ2-3, with 15 bases matching TRBD2. CDR3 size: 15 residues. The V gene's germline CDR1 is SGHVS and CDR2 FNYEAQ. After removal of 4 bases from V and 6 bases from J, the junction contained 2 bases not matched to a gene.

CDR3 sequence reads: CASRLSAGADTQYF. As DNA, the CDR3 is TGTGCCAGCAGACTCTCTGCGGGAGCAGATACGCAGTATTTT. The chain links TRBV7-9 to TRBJ2-3, with 7 bases that match TRBD2. In germline, CDR1 is SEHNR, CDR2 FQNEAQ (reference sequence). The CDR3 contains 14 residues. After removal of 6 bases from V and 4 bases from J, the junction contained 7 bases not matched to a gene.